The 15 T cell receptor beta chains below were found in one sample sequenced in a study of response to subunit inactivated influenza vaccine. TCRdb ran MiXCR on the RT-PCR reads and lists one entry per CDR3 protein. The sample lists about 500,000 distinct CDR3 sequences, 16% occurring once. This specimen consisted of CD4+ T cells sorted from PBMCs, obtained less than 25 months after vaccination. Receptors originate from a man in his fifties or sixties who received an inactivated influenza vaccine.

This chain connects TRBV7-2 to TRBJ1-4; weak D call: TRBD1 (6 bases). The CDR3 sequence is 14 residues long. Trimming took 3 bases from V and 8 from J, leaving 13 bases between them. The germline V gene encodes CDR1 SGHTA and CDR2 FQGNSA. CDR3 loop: CASSFKGRGEKLFF. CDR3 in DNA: TGTGCCAGCAGCTTCAAGGGGAGGGGGGAAAAACTGTTTTTT.

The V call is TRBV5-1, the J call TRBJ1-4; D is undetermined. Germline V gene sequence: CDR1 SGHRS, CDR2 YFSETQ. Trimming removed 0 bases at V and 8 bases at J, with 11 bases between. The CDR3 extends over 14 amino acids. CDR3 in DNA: TGCGCCAGCAGCTTGGGGCGGAGAGAGGAAAAACTGTTTTTT. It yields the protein CASSLGRREEKLFF.

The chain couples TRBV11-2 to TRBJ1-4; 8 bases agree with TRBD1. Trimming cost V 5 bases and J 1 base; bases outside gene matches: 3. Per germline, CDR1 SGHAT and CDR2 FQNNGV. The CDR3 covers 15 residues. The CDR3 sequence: CASSVDRGTNEKLFF. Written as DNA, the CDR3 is TGTGCCAGCAGCGTCGACAGGGGAACTAATGAAAAACTGTTTTTT.

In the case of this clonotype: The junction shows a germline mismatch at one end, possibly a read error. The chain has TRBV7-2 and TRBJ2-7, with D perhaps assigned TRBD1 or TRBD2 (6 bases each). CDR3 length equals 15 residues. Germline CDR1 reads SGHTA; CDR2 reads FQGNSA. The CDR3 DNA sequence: TGTGCCAGCAGTTTAGTACGGACAGCGGGCTACGAGCAGTACTTC. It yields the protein CASSLVRTAGYEQYF.

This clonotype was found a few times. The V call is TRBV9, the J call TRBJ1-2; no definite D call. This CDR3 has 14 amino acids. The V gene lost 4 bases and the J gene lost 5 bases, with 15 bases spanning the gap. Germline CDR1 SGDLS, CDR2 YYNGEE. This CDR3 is CASSLASTSYGYTF. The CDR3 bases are TGTGCCAGCAGCTTAGCATCGACTAGTTATGGCTACACCTTC.

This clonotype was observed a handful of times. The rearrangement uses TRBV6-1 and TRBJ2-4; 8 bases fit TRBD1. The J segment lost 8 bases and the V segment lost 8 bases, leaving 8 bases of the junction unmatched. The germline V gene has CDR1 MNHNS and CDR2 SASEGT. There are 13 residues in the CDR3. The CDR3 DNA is TGTGCCAGCCAAATCAGGGGGCCGGACATTCAGTACTTC. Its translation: CASQIRGPDIQYF.

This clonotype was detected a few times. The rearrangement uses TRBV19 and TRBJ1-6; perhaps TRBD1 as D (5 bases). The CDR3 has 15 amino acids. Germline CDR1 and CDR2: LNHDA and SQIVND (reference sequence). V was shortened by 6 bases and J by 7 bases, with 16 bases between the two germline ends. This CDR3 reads CASRPNRRENSPLHF. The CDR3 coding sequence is TGTGCCAGTAGACCTAACCGCAGGGAGAATTCACCCCTCCACTTT.

The CDR3 nucleotides read TGCAGTGCCCCCCCAAGAGAGGGCCTTCGGAACGAGCAGTACTTC. It codes for CSAPPREGLRNEQYF. The chain links TRBV20-1 to TRBJ2-7, with D tentatively TRBD2 (5 bases). Germline V gene lookup returns CDR1 DFQATT and CDR2 SNEGSKA (reference sequence). The germline V and J ends were trimmed by 6 bases and 5 bases, with 23 bases remaining between them. This CDR3 is 15 amino acids long.

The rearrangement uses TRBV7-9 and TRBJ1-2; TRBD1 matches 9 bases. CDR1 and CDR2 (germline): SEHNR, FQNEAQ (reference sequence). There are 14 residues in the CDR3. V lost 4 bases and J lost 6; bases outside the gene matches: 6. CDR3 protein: CASSSGQGSHGYTF. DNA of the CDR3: TGTGCCAGCAGCTCGGGACAGGGATCCCATGGCTACACCTTC.

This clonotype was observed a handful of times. In DNA form, the CDR3 reads TGCGCCAGCAGCTTAAGGACAGGGTCACCCAATGAGCAGTTCTTC. It specifies CASSLRTGSPNEQFF. The chain employs TRBV5-1 and TRBJ2-1, with 8 bases matching TRBD1. The CDR3 has 15 residues. V shed 2 bases, J shed 6 bases, and the junction held 7 bases outside the gene matches. From germline, CDR1 is SGHRS and CDR2 YFSETQ.

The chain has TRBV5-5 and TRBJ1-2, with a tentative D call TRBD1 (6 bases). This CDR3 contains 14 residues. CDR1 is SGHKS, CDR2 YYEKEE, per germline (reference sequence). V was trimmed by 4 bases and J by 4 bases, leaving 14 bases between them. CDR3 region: CASSRNRDPYGYTF. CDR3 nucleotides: TGTGCCAGCAGCCGTAACAGGGATCCCTATGGCTACACCTTC.

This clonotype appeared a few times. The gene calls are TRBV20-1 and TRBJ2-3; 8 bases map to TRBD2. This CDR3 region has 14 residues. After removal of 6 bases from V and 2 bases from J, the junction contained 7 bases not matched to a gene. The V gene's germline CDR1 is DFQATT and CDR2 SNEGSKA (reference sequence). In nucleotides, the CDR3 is TGCAGTGCCCATAGCGGGGTGCTCACAGATACGCAGTATTTT. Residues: CSAHSGVLTDTQYF.

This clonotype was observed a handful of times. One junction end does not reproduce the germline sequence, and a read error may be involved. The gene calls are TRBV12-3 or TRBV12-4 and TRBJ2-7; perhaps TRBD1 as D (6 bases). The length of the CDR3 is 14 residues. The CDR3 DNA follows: TGTGCCAGCAGTCCACATGGGGGTATGCAGGGGAAGAACTTC. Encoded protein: CASSPHGGMQGKNF.

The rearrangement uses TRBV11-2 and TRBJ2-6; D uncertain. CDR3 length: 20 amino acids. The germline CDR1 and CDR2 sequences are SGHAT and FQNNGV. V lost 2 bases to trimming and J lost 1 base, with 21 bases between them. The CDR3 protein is CASSLPLRASLLSGANVLTF. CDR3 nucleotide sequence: TGTGCCAGCAGCTTACCTCTCCGGGCGTCCCTTCTTTCTGGGGCCAACGTCCTGACTTTC.

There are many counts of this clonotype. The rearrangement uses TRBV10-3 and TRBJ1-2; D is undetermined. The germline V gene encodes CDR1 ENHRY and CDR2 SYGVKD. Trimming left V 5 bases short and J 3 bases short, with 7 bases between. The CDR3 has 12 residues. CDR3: CAISRAYYGYTF. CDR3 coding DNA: TGTGCCATCAGTAGAGCGTACTATGGCTACACCTTC.